This T cell receptor beta chain was recorded in a study of blood T cell repertoires in COVID-19. About the research overall: Collection of acute and convalescent COVID-19 samples took place in the United States, Italy and Spain. PBMCs, B-cell-depleted T cells, or T cells were the source of the cDNA or gDNA that made up the material.

This clone was counted between two and nine times. There are 15 residues in the CDR3. V gave up 5 bases and J gave up 0 bases, with 11 bases separating them. Germline V CDR1 and CDR2: SNHLY, FYNNEI. Original analysis: It was from reference gene primer amplification that nucleated cell counts were estimated. TCRdb's copy holds only in-frame clones and misses some; the assay was immunoSEQ multiplex PCR. Clonal size and the V and J genes are those of that table, whereas D and trimming came from the DNA. Among 35,000 to 50,000 clones listed, roughly nine tenths were seen once. Sequenced: peripheral blood. The V gene is TRBV2, the J gene TRBJ1-5; no clear D gene. The receptor was isolated from a man between 65 and 80 years old with active COVID-19. In DNA, the CDR3 is TGTGCCAGCAGTCGGACTGGAGATAGCAATCAGCCCCAGCATTTT. Residues: CASSRTGDSNQPQHF.